This T cell receptor (beta chain) was documented in a study of CD8+ T cells in alopecia areata. Germline CDR1 and CDR2: MNHEY and SVGAGI. CDR3 length equals 14 residues. V shed 7 bases, J shed 8 bases, and the junction held 8 bases outside the gene matches. Extraction and reverse transcription of RNA yielded cDNA as the sequencing template. Libraries were prepared by immunoSEQ multiplex PCR; TCRdb keeps only in-frame clonotypes and omits some of them. The sample holds approximately 170,000 clones, about 60% seen once. Sample treatment: oral pan-JAK inhibitor, 5-10 mg twice daily. T lymphocytes (CD4+ and CD8+) were sorted from PBMCs.

The TCR originated in a human donor with alopecia areata. The chain combines TRBV6-5 with TRBJ1-6, with 7 positions matching TRBD1. The starting material was CD4+ T cells sorted from blood, obtained at week 24, from a patient treated with tofacitinib. This CDR3 reads CASNRQGAYSPLHF. The CDR3 bases are TGTGCCAGCAATAGACAGGGCGCCTATTCACCCCTCCACTTT.